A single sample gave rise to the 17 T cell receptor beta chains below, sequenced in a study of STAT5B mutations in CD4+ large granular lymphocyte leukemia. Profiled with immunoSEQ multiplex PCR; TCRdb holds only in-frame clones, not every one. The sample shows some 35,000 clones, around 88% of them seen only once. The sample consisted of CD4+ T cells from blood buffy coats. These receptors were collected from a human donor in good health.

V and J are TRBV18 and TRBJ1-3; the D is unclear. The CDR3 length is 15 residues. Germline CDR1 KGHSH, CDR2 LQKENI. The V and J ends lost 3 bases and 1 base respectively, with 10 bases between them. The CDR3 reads CASSPPDPSGNTIYF. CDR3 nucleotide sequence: TGTGCCAGCTCACCCCCTGACCCATCTGGAAACACCATATATTTT.

The CDR3 region is CASSPGRYYEQYF. The CDR3 DNA reads TGTGCCAGCTCACCGGGACGTTACTACGAGCAGTACTTC. The chain recombines TRBV18 with TRBJ2-7, with D perhaps being TRBD1 or TRBD2 (5 bases each). The V end lost 3 bases, the J end lost 3 bases, and 9 bases lay between the germline ends. The CDR3 loop spans 13 amino acids. CDR1 and CDR2 from the germline V gene are KGHSH and LQKENI.

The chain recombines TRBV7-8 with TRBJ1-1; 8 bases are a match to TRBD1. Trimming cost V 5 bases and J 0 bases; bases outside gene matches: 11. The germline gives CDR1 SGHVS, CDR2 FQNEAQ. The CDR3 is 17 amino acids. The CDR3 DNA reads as TGTGCCAGCAGCCTACGCCGCAGGGGGCGGATGAACACTGAAGCTTTCTTT. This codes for CASSLRRRGRMNTEAFF.

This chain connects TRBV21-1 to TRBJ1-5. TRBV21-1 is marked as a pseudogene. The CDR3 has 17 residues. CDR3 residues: CASSIHMGGGSNQPQHF. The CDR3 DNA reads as TGTGCCAGCAGCATCCACATGGGAGGAGGGAGCAATCAGCCCCAGCATTTT.

The CDR3 sequence is CASSKTSGETQYF. DNA of the CDR3: TGTGCCAGCAGCAAGACTAGCGGTGAGACCCAGTACTTC. The chain recombines TRBV7-9 with TRBJ2-5, with TRBD2 identical over 9 bases. From germline, CDR1 is SEHNR and CDR2 FQNEAQ (reference sequence). V shed 5 bases and J 5 bases; nucleotides not matched to a gene: 3. The CDR3 has 13 residues.

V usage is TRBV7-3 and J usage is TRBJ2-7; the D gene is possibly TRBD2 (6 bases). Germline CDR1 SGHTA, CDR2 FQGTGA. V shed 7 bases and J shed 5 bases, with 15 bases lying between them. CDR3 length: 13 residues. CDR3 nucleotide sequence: TGTGCCAGCAAGGGTGGGAGGATCGACGAGCAGTACTTC. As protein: CASKGGRIDEQYF. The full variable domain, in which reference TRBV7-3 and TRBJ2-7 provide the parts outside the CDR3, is GAGVSQTPSNKVTEKGKYVELRCDPISGHTALYWYRQSLGQGPEFLIYFQGTGAADDSGLPNDRFFAVRPEGSVSTLKIQRTERGDSAVYLCASKGGRIDEQYFGPGTRLTVT.

The CDR3 coding sequence is TGTGCCAGCAGCCCAGCGGCTACATCCCCTTACGAGCAGTACTTC. Translated: CASSPAATSPYEQYF. The V gene is TRBV7-2, the J gene TRBJ2-7, with D tentatively TRBD2 (5 bases). The CDR3 is made up of 15 amino acids. The V end lost 5 bases, the J end lost 4 bases, and 18 bases lay between the germline ends. Germline lookup yields CDR1 SGHTA and CDR2 FQGNSA.

CDR3 nucleotides: TGTGCCATCAGTGCGGGGGAGGGCCGGGGGACCTACGAGCAGTACTTC. Protein sequence: CAISAGEGRGTYEQYF. The V and J genes are TRBV10-3 and TRBJ2-7, with 7 bases that match TRBD2. The CDR3 sequence is 16 residues long. With V trimmed by 4 bases and J by 2 bases, 11 bases remained unmatched. The germline V gene has CDR1 ENHRY and CDR2 SYGVKD.

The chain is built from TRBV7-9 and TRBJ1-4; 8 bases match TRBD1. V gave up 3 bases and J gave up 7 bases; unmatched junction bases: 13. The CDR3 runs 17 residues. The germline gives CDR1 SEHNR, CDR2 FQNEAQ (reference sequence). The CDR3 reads CASSLTHGARGPEKLFF. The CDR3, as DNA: TGTGCCAGCAGCTTGACCCACGGAGCCAGGGGGCCTGAAAAACTGTTTTTT. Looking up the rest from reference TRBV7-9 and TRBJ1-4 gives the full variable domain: DTGVSQNPRHKITKRGQNVTFRCDPISEHNRLYWYRQTLGQGPEFLTYFQNEAQLEKSRLLSDRFSAERPKGSFSTLEIQRTEQGDSAMYLCASSLTHGARGPEKLFFGSGTQLSVL.

CDR3 loop: CASSIQGQVYNEQFF. The CDR3 DNA reads TGTGCCAGCAGTATACAGGGCCAAGTCTACAATGAGCAGTTCTTC. The J gene is TRBJ2-1, the V gene TRBV6-5; D is perhaps TRBD1 (6 bases). The CDR3 is made up of 15 amino acids. CDR1 and CDR2 from the germline V gene are MNHEY and SVGAGI. V was clipped by 5 bases and J by 3 bases, with 14 bases between them.

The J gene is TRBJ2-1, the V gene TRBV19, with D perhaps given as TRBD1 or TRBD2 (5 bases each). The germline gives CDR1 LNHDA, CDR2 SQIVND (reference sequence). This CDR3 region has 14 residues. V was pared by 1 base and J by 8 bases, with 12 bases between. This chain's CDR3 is CASSIGGFSDEQFF. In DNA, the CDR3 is TGTGCCAGTAGTATAGGGGGGTTTTCGGATGAGCAGTTCTTC.

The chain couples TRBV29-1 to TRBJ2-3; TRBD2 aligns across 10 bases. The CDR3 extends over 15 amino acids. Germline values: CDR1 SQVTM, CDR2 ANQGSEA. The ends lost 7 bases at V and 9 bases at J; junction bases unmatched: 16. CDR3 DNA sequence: TGCAGCGCCTCTAGCGGGGGCGGCCGAGGGGGGACGCAGTATTTT. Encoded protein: CSASSGGGRGGTQYF.

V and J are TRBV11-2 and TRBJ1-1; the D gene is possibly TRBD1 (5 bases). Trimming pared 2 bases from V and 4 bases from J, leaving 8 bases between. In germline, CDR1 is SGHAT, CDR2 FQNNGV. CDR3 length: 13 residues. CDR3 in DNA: TGTGCCAGCAGCTTACAGGGTCGCACTGAAGCTTTCTTT. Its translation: CASSLQGRTEAFF.

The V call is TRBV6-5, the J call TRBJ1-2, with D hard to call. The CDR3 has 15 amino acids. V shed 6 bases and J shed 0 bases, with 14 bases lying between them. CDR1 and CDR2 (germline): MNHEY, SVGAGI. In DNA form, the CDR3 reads TGTGCCAGCAGCTTCTTGGGTCTTTCTAACTATGGCTACACCTTC. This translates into CASSFLGLSNYGYTF.

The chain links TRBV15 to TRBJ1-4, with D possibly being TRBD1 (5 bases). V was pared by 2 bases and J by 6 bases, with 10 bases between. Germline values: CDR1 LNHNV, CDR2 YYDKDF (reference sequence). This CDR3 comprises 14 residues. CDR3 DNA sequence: TGTGCCACCAGCAGACCCGGGGGGTATGAAAAACTGTTTTTT. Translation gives CATSRPGGYEKLFF.

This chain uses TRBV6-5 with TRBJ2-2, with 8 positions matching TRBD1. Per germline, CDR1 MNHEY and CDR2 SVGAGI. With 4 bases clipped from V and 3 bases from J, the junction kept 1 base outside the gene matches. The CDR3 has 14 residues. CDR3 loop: CASSSDRDTGELFF. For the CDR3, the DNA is TGTGCCAGCAGTTCGGACAGGGACACCGGGGAGCTGTTTTTT.

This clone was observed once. The DNA of the CDR3 is TGTGCCAGCAGCTTAGAAGCCCAGGGCCCGCGTCAGCCCCAGCATTTT. This translates into CASSLEAQGPRQPQHF. The rearrangement joins TRBV7-6 to TRBJ1-5, with D possibly matching TRBD1 (5 bases). Trimming took off 1 base at V and 6 bases at J, with 16 bases between the two ends. Germline loops: CDR1 SGHVS, CDR2 FNYEAQ. The CDR3 covers 16 residues.